A selection of T cell receptor beta chains follows, all from one sample in a study of regulatory T cells in long-lasting Graves disease. TCRdb ran MiXCR on the multiplex PCR reads and lists one entry per CDR3 protein. The data contain 550,000 or so distinct CDR3 sequences, about 11% of them singletons. These data were also reused for a study on T cells in Graves' hyperthyroidism and ophthalmopathy.

The specimen was peripheral blood mononuclear cells (PBMCs), collected at new diagnosis, from a patient treated with antithyroid drugs. The receptors were sampled from a woman aged 25 to 39 with Graves disease. Both conserved end residues are part of each CDR3. A D gene is named only where the DNA matches it firmly. The size of a clone is reported for some rows only, either as once, few or many, or as a class for expanded clones.

j_call d_call clone_size v_call cdr3_aa cdr3_nt
TRBJ2-5 NA many TRBV11-1 CASSLVGIPRETQYF TGTGCCAGCAGCTTAGTGGGGATTCCGAGGGAGACCCAGTACTTC
TRBJ2-2 NA NA TRBV19 CASARTNTGELFF TGTGCCAGTGCCCGGACCAACACCGGGGAGCTGTTTTTT
TRBJ2-2 TRBD2 many TRBV12-3/TRBV12-4 CASSLVSFAGAGELFF TGTGCCAGCAGTTTAGTGTCCTTTGCGGGAGCCGGGGAGCTGTTTTTT
TRBJ2-1 TRBD2 NA TRBV7-9 CASSLSHSGRAYNEQFF TGTGCCAGCAGCTTAAGCCATAGCGGGAGGGCCTACAATGAGCAGTTCTTC
TRBJ2-1 TRBD2 NA TRBV4-3 CASSHIGGLASYNEQFF TGCGCCAGCAGCCACATCGGAGGACTAGCTTCCTACAATGAGCAGTTCTTC
TRBJ2-2 NA many TRBV2 CASIYRTNTGELFF TGTGCCAGCATTTACCGGACCAACACCGGGGAGCTGTTTTTT
TRBJ1-6 TRBD1 many TRBV2 CASSGGQTASSYNSPLHF TGTGCCAGCAGTGGGGGACAGACCGCCAGCTCCTATAATTCACCCCTCCACTTT
TRBJ1-3 NA many TRBV15 CATSRRSTRGSGNTIYF TGTGCCACCAGCAGACGGTCCACGCGGGGCTCTGGAAACACCATATATTTT
TRBJ2-7 NA many TRBV2 CARGENAYEQYF TGTGCCAGAGGTGAAAACGCGTACGAGCAGTACTTC
TRBJ2-7 NA many TRBV7-8 CASSFRGIANFPYEQYF TGTGCCAGCAGCTTTCGTGGAATAGCCAATTTCCCCTACGAGCAGTACTTC
TRBJ2-7 NA many TRBV11-3 CASSLERAHEQYF TGTGCCAGCAGCTTAGAGAGGGCGCACGAGCAGTACTTC
TRBJ2-1 TRBD2 few TRBV6-1 CASTPGGRVNEQFF TGTGCCAGCACCCCGGGGGGTCGGGTCAATGAGCAGTTCTTC
TRBJ2-1 NA many TRBV29-1 CSVVGTLRSNEQFF TGCAGCGTTGTGGGGACACTGAGGTCCAATGAGCAGTTCTTC
TRBJ2-5 NA NA TRBV20-1 CSAVSGTTQETQYF TGCAGTGCGGTCTCCGGGACGACCCAAGAGACCCAGTACTTC
TRBJ2-7 NA NA TRBV6-5 CASSWDLNAYEQYF TGTGCCAGCAGTTGGGACCTCAATGCCTACGAGCAGTACTTC
TRBJ2-5 TRBD1 few TRBV4-3 CASSQSRQGLVYF TGCGCCAGCAGCCAATCGAGACAGGGTCTGGTGTACTTC
TRBJ1-5 NA many TRBV28 CASSFSVTTQHF TGTGCCAGCAGTTTTTCTGTTACGACCCAGCATTTT
TRBJ1-5 NA many TRBV20-1 CSASETGGLNQPQHF TGCAGTGCTTCCGAAACGGGGGGACTCAATCAGCCCCAGCATTTT
TRBJ2-3 TRBD2 NA TRBV3-1 CASSLGTRADTQYF TGTGCCAGCAGCCTCGGGACTAGGGCAGATACGCAGTATTTT
TRBJ2-2 TRBD2 many TRBV7-9 CASGLAGSGAGELFF TGTGCCAGCGGACTAGCGGGAAGCGGCGCCGGGGAGCTGTTTTTT
TRBJ2-7 NA many TRBV6-1 CATYSGNPPYEQYF TGTGCCACCTACAGTGGGAACCCCCCCTACGAGCAGTACTTC
TRBJ1-1 NA many TRBV2 CASSTSPQKGDTEAFF TGTGCCAGCAGTACCTCCCCCCAAAAGGGGGACACTGAAGCTTTCTTT
TRBJ1-1 NA many TRBV20-1 CSAREDPNTEAFF TGCAGTGCTAGAGAAGACCCGAACACTGAAGCTTTCTTT